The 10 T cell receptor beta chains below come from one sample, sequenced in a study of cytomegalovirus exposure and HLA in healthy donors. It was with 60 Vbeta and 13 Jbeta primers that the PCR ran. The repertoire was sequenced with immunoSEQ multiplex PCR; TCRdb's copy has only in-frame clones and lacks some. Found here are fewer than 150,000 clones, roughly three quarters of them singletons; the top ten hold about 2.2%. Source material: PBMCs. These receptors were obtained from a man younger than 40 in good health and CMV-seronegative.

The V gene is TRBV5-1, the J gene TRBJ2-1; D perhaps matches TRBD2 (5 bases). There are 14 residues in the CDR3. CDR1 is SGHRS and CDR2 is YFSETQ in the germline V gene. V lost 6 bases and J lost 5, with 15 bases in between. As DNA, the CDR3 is TGCGCCAGCACGCCGTGGGCCGGGAACAATGAGCAGTTCTTC. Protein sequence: CASTPWAGNNEQFF.

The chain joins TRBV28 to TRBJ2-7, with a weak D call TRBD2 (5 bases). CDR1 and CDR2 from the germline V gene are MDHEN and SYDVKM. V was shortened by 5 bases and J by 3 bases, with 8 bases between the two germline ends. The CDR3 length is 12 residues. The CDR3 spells CASSTGLYEQYF. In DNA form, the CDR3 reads TGTGCCAGCAGTACCGGACTCTACGAGCAGTACTTC.

DNA of the CDR3: TGTGCCAGCAGCGCCTGGACTAGCACGGAGGAGACCCAGTACTTC. Translation: CASSAWTSTEETQYF. The V and J genes are TRBV7-2 and TRBJ2-5; 8 nucleotides align to TRBD2. With V trimmed by 5 bases and J by 5 bases, 10 bases remained unmatched. This CDR3 is 15 amino acids long. Germline loops: CDR1 SGHTA, CDR2 FQGNSA. Using reference TRBV7-2 and TRBJ2-5 for the parts outside the CDR3, the full variable domain is GAGVSQSPSNKVTEKGKDVELRCDPISGHTALYWYRQSLGQGLEFLIYFQGNSAPDKSGLPSDRFSAERTGGSVSTLTIQRTQQEDSAVYLCASSAWTSTEETQYFGPGTRLLVL.

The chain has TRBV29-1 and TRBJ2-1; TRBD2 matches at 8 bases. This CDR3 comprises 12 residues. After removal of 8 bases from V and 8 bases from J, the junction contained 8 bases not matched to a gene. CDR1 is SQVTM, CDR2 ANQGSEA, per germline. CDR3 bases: TGCAGCATTCGGGCGGGAGGCGATGAGCAGTTCTTC. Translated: CSIRAGGDEQFF.

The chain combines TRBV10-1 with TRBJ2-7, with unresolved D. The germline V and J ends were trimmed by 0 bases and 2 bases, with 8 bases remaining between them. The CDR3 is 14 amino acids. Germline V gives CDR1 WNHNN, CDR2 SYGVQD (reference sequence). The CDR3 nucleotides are TGCGCCAGCAGTGAGTCTGCGCTTGCCTACGAGCAGTACTTC. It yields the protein CASSESALAYEQYF.

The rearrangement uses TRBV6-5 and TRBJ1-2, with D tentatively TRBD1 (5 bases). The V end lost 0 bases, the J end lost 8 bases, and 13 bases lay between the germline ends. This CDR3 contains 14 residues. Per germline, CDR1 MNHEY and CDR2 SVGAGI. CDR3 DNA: TGTGCCAGCAGTTACTCGATCAGGGTCGGCGGCTACACCTTC. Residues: CASSYSIRVGGYTF.

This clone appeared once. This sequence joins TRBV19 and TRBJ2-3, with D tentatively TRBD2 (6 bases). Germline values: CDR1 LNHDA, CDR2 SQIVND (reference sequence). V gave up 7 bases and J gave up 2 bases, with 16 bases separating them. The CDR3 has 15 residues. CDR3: CASKAGRTFTDTQYF. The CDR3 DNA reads TGTGCCAGTAAGGCGGGAAGAACCTTCACAGATACGCAGTATTTT.

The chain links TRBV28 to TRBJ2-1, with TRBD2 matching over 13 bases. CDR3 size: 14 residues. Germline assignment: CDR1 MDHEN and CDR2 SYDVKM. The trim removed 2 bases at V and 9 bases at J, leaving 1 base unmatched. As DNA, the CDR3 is TGTGCCAGCAGTTTAGGACTAGCGGGAGTTGAGCAGTTCTTC. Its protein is CASSLGLAGVEQFF.

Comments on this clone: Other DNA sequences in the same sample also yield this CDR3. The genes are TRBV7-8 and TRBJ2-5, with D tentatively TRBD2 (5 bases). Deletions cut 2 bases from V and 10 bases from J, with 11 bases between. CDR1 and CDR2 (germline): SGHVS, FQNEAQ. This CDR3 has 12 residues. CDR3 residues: CASSLFGGDQYF. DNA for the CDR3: TGTGCCAGCAGCTTATTCGGAGGAGACCAGTACTTC.

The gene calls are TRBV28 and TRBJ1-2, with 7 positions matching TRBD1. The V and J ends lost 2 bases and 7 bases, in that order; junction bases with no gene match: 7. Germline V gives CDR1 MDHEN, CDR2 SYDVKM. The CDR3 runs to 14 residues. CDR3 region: CASSLVGGASGYTF. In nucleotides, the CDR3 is TGTGCCAGCAGTTTAGTAGGGGGCGCGTCTGGCTACACCTTC.